Shown below are 10 T cell receptor beta chains from a single sample sequenced in a study of T-cell reconstitution after alpha-beta-depleted transplantation in children. Researchers prepared the TCRbeta library using unique molecular identifiers, the study reports. MiXCR, run by TCRdb on the PCR reads, gives a single entry per CDR3 protein. This table holds 640,000 or so distinct CDR3 sequences, approximately 16% found once. The sequencing used PBMCs from the stem cell graft donor, collected from the stem cell graft. These TCRs come from a human donor who donated a stem cell graft to a child with acute myeloid leukemia.

This clonotype was observed many times. The genes are TRBV20-1 and TRBJ1-5; 7 nucleotides align to TRBD1. The CDR3 length is 15 residues. The V gene's germline CDR1 is DFQATT and CDR2 SNEGSKA (reference sequence). With 6 bases clipped from V and 0 bases from J, the junction kept 8 bases outside the gene matches. CDR3 sequence (DNA): TGCAGTGCCTCACAGGGGACTTCTAGCAATCAGCCCCAGCATTTT. This encodes CSASQGTSSNQPQHF.

This clonotype was picked up a small number of times. The CDR3: CATSDTGPMGNQPQHF. Written as DNA, the CDR3 is TGTGCCACCAGTGACACGGGACCGATGGGCAATCAGCCCCAGCATTTT. This chain connects TRBV24-1 to TRBJ1-5, with D tentatively TRBD1 (5 bases). The germline V gene encodes CDR1 KGHDR and CDR2 SFDVKD. This CDR3 region has 16 residues. Deletions cut 4 bases from V and 2 bases from J, with 14 bases between.

The sample holds many counts of this clonotype. The chain couples TRBV6-5 to TRBJ1-1; D not certain. The CDR3 contains 15 residues. Germline lookup yields CDR1 MNHEY and CDR2 SVGAGI. V was shortened by 0 bases and J by 5 bases, with 13 bases between the two germline ends. This CDR3 reads CASSYSKREVTEAFF. CDR3 bases: TGTGCCAGCAGTTACTCTAAACGGGAGGTGACTGAAGCTTTCTTT.

This clonotype has more than one count but fewer than ten. The V and J genes are TRBV7-1 and TRBJ2-1; D unclear. TRBV7-1 is an open reading frame whose function is uncertain. The V and J ends lost 1 base and 9 bases respectively, with 10 bases between them. This CDR3 has 13 amino acids. The CDR3 DNA reads as TGTGCCAGCAGCTCAGGGGGTCTACTTGAGCAGTTCTTC. It encodes CASSSGGLLEQFF.

This clonotype occurred many times. The chain is built from TRBV7-9 and TRBJ2-7; no firm D call. Germline V gene lookup returns CDR1 SEHNR and CDR2 FQNEAQ (reference sequence). The CDR3 runs to 14 residues. V shed 4 bases and J shed 0 bases, with 10 bases lying between them. The CDR3 here is CASSSGISSYEQYV. The CDR3 coding sequence is TGTGCCAGCAGCTCAGGTATTTCCTCCTACGAGCAGTACGTC.

This clonotype came up many times. The chain has TRBV15 and TRBJ2-2; TRBD1 aligns across 8 bases. The CDR3 totals 17 residues. Germline V CDR1 and CDR2: LNHNV, YYDKDF (reference sequence). V was pared by 5 bases and J by 5 bases, with 13 bases of the junction left unmatched. This CDR3 is CATSAFGQGRNTGELFF. CDR3 in DNA: TGTGCCACCAGCGCCTTCGGACAGGGAAGAAATACCGGGGAGCTGTTTTTT.

This clonotype was counted ten times or more. The genes are TRBV20-1 and TRBJ2-5, with D perhaps assigned TRBD1 or TRBD2 (6 bases each). The germline V gene encodes CDR1 DFQATT and CDR2 SNEGSKA (reference sequence). V lost 3 bases and J 1 base, leaving 9 bases between the germline ends. CDR3 length: 13 residues. The CDR3, as DNA: TGCAGTGCTAGTAAGGGGGGCCAAGAGACCCAGTACTTC. It yields the protein CSASKGGQETQYF.

This clonotype was counted ten times or more. The chain is built from TRBV12-3 or TRBV12-4 and TRBJ1-2; D remains unclear. Trimming took 2 bases from V and 0 from J, leaving 7 bases between them. The CDR3 spans 14 residues. DNA of the CDR3: TGTGCCAGCAGTTTAAGGGTGCCTAACTATGGCTACACCTTC. Amino acids: CASSLRVPNYGYTF.

There are a few counts of this clonotype. The rearrangement uses TRBV7-3 and TRBJ2-1; 11 positions agree with TRBD2. The length of the CDR3 is 16 residues. CDR1 is SGHTA, CDR2 FQGTGA, per germline. The trim removed 5 bases at V and 7 bases at J, leaving 10 bases unmatched. The CDR3 DNA reads as TGTGCCAGCAGCGCAACCGTAGCGGGGGGGTGGAATGAGCAGTTCTTC. The encoded protein is CASSATVAGGWNEQFF.

The chain combines TRBV4-3 with TRBJ2-1, with D possibly TRBD1 on 7 matching bases. The germline gives CDR1 LGHNA, CDR2 YSLEER. There are 17 residues in the CDR3. The V gene lost 0 bases and the J gene lost 2 bases, with 14 bases spanning the gap. CDR3 in amino acids: CASSQDRGQGAYNEQFF. DNA for the CDR3: TGCGCCAGCAGCCAAGATCGGGGGCAGGGGGCCTACAATGAGCAGTTCTTC.